Described below is a single TCR beta chain sequence and its context. Sequencing was performed with immunoSEQ multiplex PCR; in TCRdb, only in-frame clones are kept and a portion is missing. This table holds around 290,000 clones, 89% found once. With 1 base removed from V and 3 bases from J, the gap between germline ends came to 10 bases. In germline, CDR1 is SGHRS, CDR2 YFSETQ. The CDR3 runs 14 residues. This record belongs to a study of blood T cell repertoires in COVID-19. This TCR was sampled from a woman aged 40 to 55 who had recovered from COVID-19. This chain connects TRBV5-1 to TRBJ1-1; no clear D gene. The sample comprised PBMCs or T cells enriched from blood (not recorded which). Here the CDR3 DNA reads TGCGCCAGCAGCTTGCAAGCAGGCTACACTGAAGCTTTCTTT. Protein: CASSLQAGYTEAFF.